This note documents a single T cell receptor beta chain sequence. The data are from a study of blood T cell repertoires in COVID-19. Study summary: The United States, Italy and Spain provided the acute and convalescent COVID-19 samples.

Here immunoSEQ multiplex PCR was the method, and the copy in TCRdb shows in-frame clones only, minus some. The sample includes 150,000 or so clones, roughly 84% seen only once; the top ten take approximately 9.4%. Sequenced: peripheral blood. This clonotype was sampled from a woman in her forties or fifties with acute or convalescent COVID-19.

The CDR3 spells CASSPRLAGGLDTQYF. The CDR3 DNA is TGTGCCAGCAGCCCTCGACTAGCGGGAGGCCTAGATACGCAGTATTTT. The gene calls are TRBV11-1 and TRBJ2-3; TRBD2 agrees at 13 bases. The CDR3 spans 16 residues. Germline values: CDR1 SGHAT, CDR2 FQDESV (reference sequence). Trimming cost V 5 bases and J 5 bases; bases outside gene matches: 7.